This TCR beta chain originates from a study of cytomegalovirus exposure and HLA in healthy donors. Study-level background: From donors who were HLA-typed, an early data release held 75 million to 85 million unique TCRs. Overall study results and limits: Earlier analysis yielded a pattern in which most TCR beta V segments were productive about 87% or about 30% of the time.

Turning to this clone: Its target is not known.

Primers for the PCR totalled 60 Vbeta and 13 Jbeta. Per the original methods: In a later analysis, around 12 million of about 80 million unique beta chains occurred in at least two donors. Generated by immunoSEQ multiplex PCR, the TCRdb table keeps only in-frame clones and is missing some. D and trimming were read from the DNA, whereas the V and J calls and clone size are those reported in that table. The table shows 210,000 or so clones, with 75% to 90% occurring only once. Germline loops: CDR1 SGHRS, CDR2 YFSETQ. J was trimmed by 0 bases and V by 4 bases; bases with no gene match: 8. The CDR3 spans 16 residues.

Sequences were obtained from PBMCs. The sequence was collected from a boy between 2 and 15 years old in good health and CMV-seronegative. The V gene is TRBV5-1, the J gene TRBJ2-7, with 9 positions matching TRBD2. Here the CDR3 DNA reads TGCGCCAGCAGCCCCTGGACTAGCGCGTCCTCCTACGAGCAGTACTTC. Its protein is CASSPWTSASSYEQYF. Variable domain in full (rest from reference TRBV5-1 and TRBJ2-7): KAGVTQTPRYLIKTRGQQVTLSCSPISGHRSVSWYQQTPGQGLQFLFEYFSETQRNKGNFPGRFSGRQFSNSRSEMNVSTLELGDSALYLCASSPWTSASSYEQYFGPGTRLTVT.